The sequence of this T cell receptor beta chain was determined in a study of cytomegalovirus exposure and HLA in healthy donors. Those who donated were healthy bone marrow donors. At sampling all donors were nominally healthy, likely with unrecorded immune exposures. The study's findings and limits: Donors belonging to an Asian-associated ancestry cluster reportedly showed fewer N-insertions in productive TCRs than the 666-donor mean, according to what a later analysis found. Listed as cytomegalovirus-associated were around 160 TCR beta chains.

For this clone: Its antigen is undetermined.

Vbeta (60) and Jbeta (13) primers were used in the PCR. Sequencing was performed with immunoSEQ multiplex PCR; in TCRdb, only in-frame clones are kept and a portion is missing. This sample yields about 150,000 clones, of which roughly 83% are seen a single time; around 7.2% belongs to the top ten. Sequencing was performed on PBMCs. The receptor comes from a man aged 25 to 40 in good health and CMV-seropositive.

CDR3 sequence reads: CASSSGLESGNEQFF. Written as DNA, the CDR3 is TGTGCCAGCAGCTCGGGACTAGAGTCGGGGAATGAGCAGTTCTTC. The J gene is TRBJ2-1, the V gene TRBV7-9; TRBD2 aligns across 8 bases. The CDR3 loop spans 15 amino acids. Trimming cost V 4 bases and J 7 bases; bases outside gene matches: 9. Germline V lookup: CDR1 SEHNR, CDR2 FQNEAQ (reference sequence).